What follows are 27 T cell receptor beta chains derived from one specimen sequenced in a study of blood T cell repertoires in COVID-19. Method: immunoSEQ multiplex PCR; TCRdb's copy keeps in-frame clones and lacks some. This sample has roughly 350,000 clones, with around 87% found just once. The source material was peripheral blood. These receptors all stem from a woman in her twenties or thirties with COVID-19, enrolled during active disease.

The chain recombines TRBV13 with TRBJ1-1; the D gene is possibly TRBD1 (5 bases). V was trimmed by 7 bases and J by 3 bases, leaving 15 bases between them. The CDR3 has 14 residues. Germline CDR1 and CDR2: PRHDT and FYEKMQ (reference sequence). The CDR3, as DNA: TGTGCCAGCACCGAAACTTGGGGGGACACTGAAGCTTTCTTT. This codes for CASTETWGDTEAFF.

J is TRBJ1-5 and V is TRBV7-6, with 9 bases aligning to TRBD1. With 3 bases clipped from V and 2 bases from J, the junction kept 5 bases outside the gene matches. Germline assignment: CDR1 SGHVS and CDR2 FNYEAQ. CDR3 length: 16 amino acids. CDR3 loop: CASSLGTGMGNQPQHF. The CDR3 region has the DNA TGTGCCAGCAGCTTGGGGACAGGGATGGGCAATCAGCCCCAGCATTTT. The complete variable domain, with remaining parts taken from reference TRBV7-6 and TRBJ1-5, reads GAGVSQSPRYKVTKRGQDVALRCDPISGHVSLYWYRQALGQGPEFLTYFNYEAQQDKSGLPNDRFSAERPEGSISTLTIQRTEQRDSAMYRCASSLGTGMGNQPQHFGDGTRLSIL.

This rearrangement joins TRBV28 to TRBJ1-4; 8 nucleotides align to TRBD1. Germline loops: CDR1 MDHEN, CDR2 SYDVKM. Losses at the gene ends were 4 bases for V and 8 bases for J; bases not matched to a gene: 6. The length of the CDR3 is 14 residues. The DNA for the CDR3 is TGTGCCAGCAGTTCACAGGGGGTAAGAGAAAAACTGTTTTTT. Protein sequence: CASSSQGVREKLFF.

V is TRBV28 and J is TRBJ1-1; no definite D call. Germline CDR1 is MDHEN and CDR2 is SYDVKM. The CDR3 runs to 14 residues. Trimming left V 2 bases short and J 0 bases short, with 7 bases between. The CDR3 DNA is TGTGCCAGCAGTTTAGTCACTATGAACACTGAAGCTTTCTTT. Residues: CASSLVTMNTEAFF. Filled out from reference TRBV28 and TRBJ1-1, the complete variable domain reads DVKVTQSSRYLVKRTGEKVFLECVQDMDHENMFWYRQDPGLGLRLIYFSYDVKMKEKGDIPEGYSVSREKKERFSLILESASTNQTSMYLCASSLVTMNTEAFFGQGTRLTVV.

The chain carries TRBV7-2 and TRBJ1-5; D is undetermined. The CDR3 has 13 residues. V lost 0 bases, J lost 5 bases, and 5 bases lay in between. Germline CDR1 SGHTA, CDR2 FQGNSA. Written as DNA, the CDR3 is TGTGCCAGCAGCTTAGCGGGAGATCAGCCCCAGCATTTT. Translating it yields CASSLAGDQPQHF.

The count of this clone is one. This sequence joins TRBV28 and TRBJ2-1, with TRBD2 identical over 10 bases. The V gene end was trimmed by 3 bases and the J gene end by 10 bases; junction bases not matched to a gene: 9. The CDR3 totals 15 residues. CDR1 is MDHEN and CDR2 is SYDVKM in the germline V gene. The CDR3: CASSFLASGGGEQFF. The DNA of the CDR3 is TGTGCCAGCAGTTTTCTGGCTAGCGGGGGCGGGGAGCAGTTCTTC.

The rearrangement joins TRBV27 to TRBJ2-5, with TRBD2 identical over 8 bases. J lost 5 bases, V lost 2 bases, and 10 bases had no gene match. From germline, CDR1 is MNHEY and CDR2 SMNVEV (reference sequence). The length of the CDR3 is 16 residues. This CDR3 is CASSLRTSRRVETQYF. CDR3 coding DNA: TGTGCCAGCAGTTTACGGACTAGCCGGAGGGTTGAGACCCAGTACTTC.

This clone was seen more than once but under ten times. The chain recombines TRBV5-1 with TRBJ1-4; 12 bases line up with TRBD1. CDR3 size: 18 residues. Trimming took 4 bases from V and 2 from J; bases not matched to a gene: 9. Germline CDR1 and CDR2: SGHRS and YFSETQ. This CDR3 is CASSPGGTGGGTNEKLFF. CDR3 nucleotides: TGCGCCAGCAGCCCCGGGGGGACAGGGGGCGGCACTAATGAAAAACTGTTTTTT.

The chain recombines TRBV9 with TRBJ2-7, with a possible D match to TRBD2 (6 bases). Germline V CDR1 and CDR2: SGDLS, YYNGEE. V was clipped by 7 bases and J by 3 bases, with 14 bases between them. The CDR3 sequence is 13 residues long. The CDR3 nucleotides are TGTGCCAGCGGGGGGAACAGAGACTACGAGCAGTACTTC. Translation gives CASGGNRDYEQYF.

V and J are TRBV5-1 and TRBJ1-5; D unresolved. This CDR3 is built from 15 residues. The germline V gene has CDR1 SGHRS and CDR2 YFSETQ. V lost 0 bases to trimming and J lost 7 bases, with 14 bases between them. CDR3 region: CASSLDGSRSQPQHF. In DNA form, the CDR3 reads TGCGCCAGCAGCTTGGATGGAAGTCGGAGCCAGCCCCAGCATTTT.

CDR3 in DNA: TGTGCCACCAGGGGACAGGGTAATCAGCCCCAGCATTTT. Encoded protein: CATRGQGNQPQHF. The rearrangement links TRBV19 to TRBJ1-5; TRBD1 matches at 9 bases. This CDR3 contains 13 residues. The V gene end was trimmed by 10 bases and the J gene end by 4 bases; junction bases not matched to a gene: 5. The germline CDR1 and CDR2 sequences are LNHDA and SQIVND (reference sequence).

The rearrangement uses TRBV3-1 (or the pseudogene TRBV3-2) and TRBJ1-6; maybe TRBD1 (5 bases). CDR3 length: 14 residues. V was pared by 3 bases and J by 3 bases, with 6 bases between. Germline-derived CDR1 and CDR2 are LGHDT and YNNKEL (reference sequence). The CDR3 nucleotides are TGTGCCAGCAGCCAGGGGGGCTATAATTCACCCCTCCACTTT. Translated, it gives CASSQGGYNSPLHF.

A single count supports this clone. This rearrangement joins TRBV7-2 to TRBJ2-7; D is possibly TRBD2 (5 bases). The CDR3 spans 14 residues. In germline, CDR1 is SGHTA, CDR2 FQGNSA. Trimming shortened V by 2 bases and J by 6 bases, and 14 bases separated the two germline ends. The chain's CDR3 is CASSLLGAGGEQYF. The CDR3 DNA sequence: TGTGCCAGCAGCTTACTCGGAGCTGGAGGCGAGCAGTACTTC.

The chain recombines TRBV6-5 with TRBJ2-1; D perhaps matches TRBD1 (7 bases). The CDR3 is made up of 15 amino acids. V was shortened by 8 bases and J by 7 bases, with 21 bases between the two germline ends. Germline V gives CDR1 MNHEY, CDR2 SVGAGI. CDR3 region: CASAPWSRGRNEQFF. The CDR3 nucleotides are TGTGCCAGCGCGCCTTGGAGCAGGGGGAGGAATGAGCAGTTCTTC.

This rearrangement joins TRBV3-1 (or the pseudogene TRBV3-2) to TRBJ2-7; TRBD2 agrees at 7 bases. Germline assignment: CDR1 LGHDT and CDR2 YNNKEL (reference sequence). The CDR3 sequence is 15 residues long. V shed 0 bases, J shed 2 bases, and the junction held 4 bases outside the gene matches. CDR3 DNA: TGTGCCAGCAGCCAAGACGGCCTAGCGGCCTACGAGCAGTACTTC. Translating it yields CASSQDGLAAYEQYF.

The chain joins TRBV7-9 to TRBJ2-5, with D tentatively TRBD2 (5 bases). V lost 5 bases to trimming and J lost 5 bases, with 12 bases between them. The germline V gene encodes CDR1 SEHNR and CDR2 FQNEAQ (reference sequence). This CDR3 spans 13 amino acids. The CDR3 nucleotides are TGTGCCAGCAGCCCCATCGGCGGGGAGACCCAGTACTTC. Residues: CASSPIGGETQYF. Using reference TRBV7-9 and TRBJ2-5 for the parts outside the CDR3, the full variable domain is DTGVSQNPRHKITKRGQNVTFRCDPISEHNRLYWYRQTLGQGPEFLTYFQNEAQLEKSRLLSDRFSAERPKGSFSTLEIQRTEQGDSAMYLCASSPIGGETQYFGPGTRLLVL.

The V and J genes are TRBV7-9 and TRBJ2-1; 11 nucleotides align to TRBD2. Germline CDR1 SEHNR, CDR2 FQNEAQ (reference sequence). With 5 bases clipped from V and 0 bases from J, the junction kept 6 bases outside the gene matches. The CDR3 covers 17 residues. The CDR3 region is CASSSVAGGSSYNEQFF. The DNA for the CDR3 is TGTGCCAGCAGCAGCGTAGCGGGAGGGAGCTCCTACAATGAGCAGTTCTTC.

This clone was observed a single time. The chain links TRBV27 to TRBJ2-1; weak D call: TRBD2 (5 bases). Germline CDR1 MNHEY, CDR2 SMNVEV (reference sequence). The CDR3 is 13 residues long. The V gene lost 3 bases and the J gene lost 6 bases, with 9 bases spanning the gap. CDR3 in amino acids: CASSLGGPNEQFF. In nucleotides, the CDR3 is TGTGCCAGCAGTTTGGGCGGGCCCAATGAGCAGTTCTTC.

The V call is TRBV28, the J call TRBJ1-2; TRBD1 matches 8 bases. Trimming at V came to 5 bases and at J to 3 bases, leaving 5 bases not matched to a gene. The CDR3 runs to 14 residues. Germline V lookup: CDR1 MDHEN, CDR2 SYDVKM. The CDR3 here is CASSPTGGHYGYTF. The CDR3, as DNA: TGTGCCAGCAGTCCTACAGGGGGTCACTATGGCTACACCTTC.

The chain uses TRBV30 and TRBJ2-7; 7 bases fit TRBD1. Losses at the gene ends were 5 bases for V and 2 bases for J; bases not matched to a gene: 3. The germline V gene encodes CDR1 GTSNPN and CDR2 SVGIG (reference sequence). The CDR3 is 12 amino acids. CDR3 coding DNA: TGTGCCTGGGACAGGGCCACCTACGAGCAGTACTTC. As protein: CAWDRATYEQYF.

The chain links TRBV7-9 to TRBJ1-6; 8 bases line up with TRBD1. The CDR3 is 15 residues long. The germline V gene has CDR1 SEHNR and CDR2 FQNEAQ (reference sequence). The V and J ends lost 5 bases and 5 bases, in that order; junction bases with no gene match: 5. The CDR3 is CASSASGGNNSPLHF. CDR3 DNA: TGTGCCAGCAGCGCATCAGGGGGCAATAATTCACCCCTCCACTTT.

In regard to this clone: This CDR3 is also generated by other DNA sequences in the sample. V usage is TRBV19 and J usage is TRBJ2-1, with D tentatively TRBD1 (6 bases). The V gene lost 1 base and the J gene lost 7 bases, with 11 bases spanning the gap. This CDR3 is 14 amino acids long. CDR1 and CDR2 (germline): LNHDA, SQIVND (reference sequence). The CDR3 sequence is CASSIAGQRNEQFF. CDR3 bases: TGTGCCAGTAGTATAGCTGGACAGCGGAATGAGCAGTTCTTC.

This sequence joins TRBV10-2 and TRBJ2-7; D ambiguous. This CDR3 is built from 12 residues. Per the germline V gene, CDR1 is WSHSY and CDR2 is SAAADI. Between the trimmed V and J ends, which lost 5 bases and 3 bases, there was a span of 8 bases. CDR3 DNA: TGCGCCAGCAGTCTTGCAGTCTACGAGCAGTACTTC. Protein: CASSLAVYEQYF.

The chain employs TRBV3-1 (or the pseudogene TRBV3-2) and TRBJ2-2, with D perhaps TRBD1 (5 bases). The CDR3 spans 16 residues. Looked up from germline, CDR1 is LGHDT and CDR2 is YNNKEL (reference sequence). V dropped 0 bases and J dropped 4 bases, with 12 bases sitting between them. CDR3: CASSQEKGPGTGELFF. DNA for the CDR3: TGTGCCAGCAGCCAAGAAAAGGGGCCGGGCACCGGGGAGCTGTTTTTT.

This chain joins TRBV27 and TRBJ2-7, with TRBD2 matching 13 bases. The CDR3 has 17 residues. Per germline, CDR1 MNHEY and CDR2 SMNVEV (reference sequence). V dropped 5 bases and J dropped 5; count of bases not matched to a gene: 12. In DNA, the CDR3 is TGTGCCAGCAGTCAAGAACCAGGGACTAGCGGGATCCACGAGCAGTACTTC. Its protein is CASSQEPGTSGIHEQYF.

In regard to this clone: This same CDR3 is encoded by further DNA sequences in the sample. The genes are TRBV7-2 and TRBJ2-7, with 8 positions matching TRBD2. V gave up 0 bases and J gave up 3 bases; unmatched junction bases: 4. The length of the CDR3 is 15 residues. The germline CDR1 and CDR2 sequences are SGHTA and FQGNSA. The CDR3 sequence is CASSLAGSGSYEQYF. CDR3 in DNA: TGTGCCAGCAGCTTAGCGGGCAGCGGGAGCTACGAGCAGTACTTC. Full variable domain (rest looked up from reference TRBV7-2 and TRBJ2-7): GAGVSQSPSNKVTEKGKDVELRCDPISGHTALYWYRQSLGQGLEFLIYFQGNSAPDKSGLPSDRFSAERTGGSVSTLTIQRTQQEDSAVYLCASSLAGSGSYEQYFGPGTRLTVT.

The gene calls are TRBV7-9 and TRBJ2-1; TRBD1 might be the D (6 bases). The V end was cut by 8 bases, the J end by 10 bases, with 12 bases between. This CDR3 has 11 amino acids. Germline CDR1 SEHNR, CDR2 FQNEAQ (reference sequence). The CDR3 region has the DNA TGTGCCAGCTACCTGGGGGCCGAGCAGTTCTTC. It encodes CASYLGAEQFF.